This T cell receptor beta chain emerged from a study of blood T cells in healthy people across ages. Study-wide findings and caveats: As naive T cell percentage varied, TCR beta diversity correlated strongly with it. The lack of PBMC sorting stopped any conclusive naive versus antigen-experienced comparison.

Through a sample-barcoded 5' primer and a J-beta primer mix, a second PCR was run for roughly 6 to 12 cycles. TCRdb analysed the 5' RACE reads with MiXCR anew, one entry per CDR3 protein. The sample shows approximately 810,000 distinct CDR3 sequences, around 36% of them seen only once. The table lists this clonotype with many counts. Its antigen remains unknown. The V end was cut by 3 bases, the J end by 4 bases, with 5 bases between. This CDR3 contains 12 residues. Sequenced material: blood. The chain has TRBV12-3 or TRBV12-4 and TRBJ2-3; no definite D call. The TCR sequence derives from a man in his late teens or twenties in good health. CDR3 sequence reads: CASSFKPDTQYF. For the CDR3, the DNA is TGTGCCAGCAGTTTTAAGCCAGATACGCAGTATTTT.